The rows below give T cell receptor beta chains drawn from one sample of a study of CD8 T cells in Susac syndrome. TCRdb re-derived calls from the immunoSEQ multiplex PCR reads in MiXCR, one entry per CDR3 protein. Of about 300,000 distinct CDR3 sequences listed, approximately 91% are singletons. Sequenced: CD8+ T cells from PBMCs. The receptor source for this set is a human donor with multiple sclerosis. Both conserved end residues are part of each CDR3. The D gene is left open where the match is weak. A row's size may be missing; if present it is once, few, many or a size class.

V	size	D	J	CDR3	DNA
TRBV20-1	.	.	TRBJ2-5	CSASGDRGRRLYF	TGCAGTGCTAGCGGGGACCGGGGGCGCCGTTTGTACTTC
TRBV23-1	once	.	TRBJ2-7	CASSQSESYEQYF	TGCGCCAGCAGTCAATCGGAATCCTACGAGCAGTACTTC
TRBV5-1	.	.	TRBJ2-1	CASSLARGSYNEQFF	TGCGCCAGCAGCTTGGCGCGGGGTTCCTACAATGAGCAGTTCTTC
TRBV20-1	.	.	TRBJ1-2	CSARNRNRRNYGYTF	TGCAGTGCTCGAAACCGGAATCGGAGGAACTATGGCTACACCTTC
TRBV28	.	.	TRBJ2-7	CASRGTLSTGEQYF	TGTGCCAGCAGAGGGACTCTCTCAACGGGCGAGCAGTACTTC
TRBV2	.	TRBD2	TRBJ2-7	CASSETSGGYEQYF	TGTGCCAGCAGTGAGACTAGCGGGGGATACGAGCAGTACTTC
TRBV27	.	.	TRBJ2-1	CASSLTTANEQFF	TGTGCCAGCAGTCTAACTACCGCCAATGAGCAGTTCTTC
TRBV5-6	.	.	TRBJ1-5	CASSLKSGGVGNQPQHF	TGTGCCAGCAGCTTGAAGTCGGGGGGCGTGGGCAATCAGCCCCAGCATTTT
TRBV27	.	.	TRBJ1-2	CASSLRTGFIYGYTF	TGTGCCAGCAGCCTGAGGACTGGATTTATCTATGGCTACACCTTC
TRBV11-2	.	.	TRBJ2-2	CASRTSGGGNTGELFF	TGTGCCAGCAGAACTTCTGGAGGGGGGAACACCGGGGAGCTGTTTTTT
TRBV7-3	.	.	TRBJ2-1	CASSPGSSYNEQFF	TGTGCCAGCAGCCCGGGTAGTTCCTACAATGAGCAGTTCTTC
TRBV5-1	once	.	TRBJ1-1	CASSLDGPNTEAFF	TGCGCCAGCAGCTTGGACGGACCGAACACTGAAGCTTTCTTT
TRBV2	.	.	TRBJ1-5	CASHAVRDGSNQPQHF	TGTGCCAGCCATGCCGTCAGGGATGGGAGCAATCAGCCCCAGCATTTT
TRBV12-3/TRBV12-4	.	TRBD2	TRBJ2-7	CASSLITSGREIPEQYF	TGTGCCAGCAGTCTCATAACTAGCGGGAGGGAAATCCCCGAGCAGTACTTC
TRBV9	.	.	TRBJ2-3	CASSVGSGRFTDTQYF	TGTGCCAGCAGCGTAGGATCGGGCAGATTCACAGATACGCAGTATTTT
TRBV7-7	few	.	TRBJ2-2	CASSFGAGELFF	TGTGCTAGCAGCTTTGGCGCCGGGGAGCTGTTTTTT
TRBV20-1	.	.	TRBJ2-7	CSARDRINSYEQYF	TGCAGTGCTAGAGATCGGATTAACTCCTACGAGCAGTACTTC
TRBV9	.	.	TRBJ2-2	CASSPGTELFF	TGTGCCAGCAGCCCCGGGACCGAGCTGTTTTTT
TRBV19	.	.	TRBJ1-2	CASMYGYTF	TGTGCCAGTATGTATGGCTACACCTTC
TRBV20-1	.	.	TRBJ2-7	CSARWGDSHEQYF	TGCAGTGCCCGGTGGGGAGATTCCCACGAGCAGTACTTC
TRBV19	once	TRBD2	TRBJ2-1	CASSIAGLAGNEQFF	TGTGCCAGTAGTATTGCAGGACTAGCGGGAAATGAGCAGTTCTTC
TRBV28	.	TRBD1	TRBJ2-7	CASKTPGQTYEQYF	TGTGCCAGCAAGACCCCGGGACAGACCTACGAGCAGTACTTC
TRBV15	.	.	TRBJ1-2	CATSRDRRKGEGYTF	TGTGCCACCAGCAGAGATAGGCGGAAGGGGGAGGGCTACACCTTC
TRBV4-2	.	TRBD1	TRBJ1-5	CASSQGDRGREVDQPQHF	TGTGCCAGCAGCCAGGGGGACAGGGGGCGGGAAGTGGATCAGCCCCAGCATTTT
TRBV24-1	.	TRBD1	TRBJ2-7	CATSDGDSPYEQYF	TGTGCCACCAGTGATGGGGACAGCCCCTACGAGCAGTACTTC